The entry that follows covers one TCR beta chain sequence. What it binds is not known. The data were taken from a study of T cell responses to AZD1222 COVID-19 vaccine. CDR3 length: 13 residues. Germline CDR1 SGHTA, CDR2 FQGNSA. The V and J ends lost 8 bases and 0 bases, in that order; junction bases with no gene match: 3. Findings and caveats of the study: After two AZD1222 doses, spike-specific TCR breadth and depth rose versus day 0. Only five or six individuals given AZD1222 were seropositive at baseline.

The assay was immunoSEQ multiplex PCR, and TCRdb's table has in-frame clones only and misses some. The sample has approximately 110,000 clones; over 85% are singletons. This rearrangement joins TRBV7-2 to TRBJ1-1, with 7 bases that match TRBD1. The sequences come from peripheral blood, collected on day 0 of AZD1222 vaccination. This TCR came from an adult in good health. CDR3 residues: CASLGQMNTEAFF. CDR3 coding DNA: TGTGCCAGCCTGGGACAGATGAACACTGAAGCTTTCTTT.